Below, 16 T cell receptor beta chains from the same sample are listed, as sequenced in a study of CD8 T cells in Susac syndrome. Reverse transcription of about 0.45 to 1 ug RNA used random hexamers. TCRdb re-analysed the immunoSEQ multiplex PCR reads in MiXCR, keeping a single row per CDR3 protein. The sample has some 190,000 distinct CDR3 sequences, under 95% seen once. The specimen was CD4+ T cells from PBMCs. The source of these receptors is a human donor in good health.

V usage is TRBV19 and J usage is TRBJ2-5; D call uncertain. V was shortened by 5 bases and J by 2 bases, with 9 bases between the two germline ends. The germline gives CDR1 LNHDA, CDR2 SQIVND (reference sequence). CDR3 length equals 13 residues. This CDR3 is CASSEGRQETQYF. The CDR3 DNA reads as TGTGCCAGTAGTGAAGGCAGGCAAGAGACCCAGTACTTC.

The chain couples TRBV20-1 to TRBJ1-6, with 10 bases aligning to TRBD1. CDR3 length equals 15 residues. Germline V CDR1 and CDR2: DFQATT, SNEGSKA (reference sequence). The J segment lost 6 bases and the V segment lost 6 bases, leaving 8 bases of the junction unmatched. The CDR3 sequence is CSAARGQGINSPLHF. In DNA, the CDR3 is TGCAGTGCAGCGAGGGGACAGGGGATTAATTCACCCCTCCACTTT.

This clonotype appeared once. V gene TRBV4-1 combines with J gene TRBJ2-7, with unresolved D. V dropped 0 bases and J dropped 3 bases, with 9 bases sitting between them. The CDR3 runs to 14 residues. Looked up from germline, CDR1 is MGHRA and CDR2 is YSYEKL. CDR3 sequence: CASSQDPADYEQYV. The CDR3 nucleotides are TGCGCCAGCAGCCAAGATCCGGCCGACTACGAGCAGTACGTC.

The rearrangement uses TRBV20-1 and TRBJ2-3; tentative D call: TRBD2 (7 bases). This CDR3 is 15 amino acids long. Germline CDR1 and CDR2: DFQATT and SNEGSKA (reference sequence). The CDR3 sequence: CSFSDGGRVADTQYF. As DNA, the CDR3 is TGCAGCTTCTCCGACGGGGGGCGCGTCGCAGATACGCAGTATTTT.

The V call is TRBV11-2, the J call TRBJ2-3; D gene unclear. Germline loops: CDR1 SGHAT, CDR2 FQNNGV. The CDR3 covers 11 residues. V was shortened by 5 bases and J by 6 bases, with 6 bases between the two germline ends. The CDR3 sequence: CASSRMDTQYF. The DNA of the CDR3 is TGTGCCAGCAGCAGGATGGATACGCAGTATTTT.

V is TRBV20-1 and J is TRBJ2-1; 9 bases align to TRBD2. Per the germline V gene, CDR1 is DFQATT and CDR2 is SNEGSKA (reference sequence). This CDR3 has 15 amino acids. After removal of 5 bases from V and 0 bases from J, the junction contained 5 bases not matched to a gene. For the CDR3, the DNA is TGCAGTGCTCCAAGGCGGGGGGGCTCCTACAATGAGCAGTTCTTC. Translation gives CSAPRRGGSYNEQFF.

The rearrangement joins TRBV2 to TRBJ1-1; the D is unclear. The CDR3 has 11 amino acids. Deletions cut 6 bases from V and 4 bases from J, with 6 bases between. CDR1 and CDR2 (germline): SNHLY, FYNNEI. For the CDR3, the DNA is TGTGCCAGCAGATACTCCACTGAAGCTTTCTTT. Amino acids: CASRYSTEAFF.

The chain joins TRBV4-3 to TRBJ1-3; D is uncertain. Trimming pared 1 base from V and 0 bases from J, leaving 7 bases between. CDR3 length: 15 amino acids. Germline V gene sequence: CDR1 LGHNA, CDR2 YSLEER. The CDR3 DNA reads TGCGCCAGCAGCCAAGTGGTCGGCTCTGGAAACACCATATATTTT. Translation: CASSQVVGSGNTIYF.

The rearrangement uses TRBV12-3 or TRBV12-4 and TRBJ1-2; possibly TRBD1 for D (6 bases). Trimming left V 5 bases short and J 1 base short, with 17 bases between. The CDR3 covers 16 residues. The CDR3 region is CASSLQGGAVNYGYTF. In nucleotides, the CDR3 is TGTGCCAGCAGTCTACAGGGAGGGGCTGTTAACTATGGCTACACCTTC.

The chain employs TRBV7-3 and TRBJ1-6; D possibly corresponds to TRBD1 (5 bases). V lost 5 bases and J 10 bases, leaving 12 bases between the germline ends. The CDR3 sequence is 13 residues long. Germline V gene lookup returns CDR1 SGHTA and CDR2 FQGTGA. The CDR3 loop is CASSTRGDSPLHF. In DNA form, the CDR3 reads TGTGCCAGCAGCACCCGGGGGGACTCACCCCTCCACTTT. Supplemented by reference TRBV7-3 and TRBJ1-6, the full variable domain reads GAGVSQTPSNKVTEKGKYVELRCDPISGHTALYWYRQSLGQGPEFLIYFQGTGAADDSGLPNDRFFAVRPEGSVSTLKIQRTERGDSAVYLCASSTRGDSPLHFGNGTRLTVT.

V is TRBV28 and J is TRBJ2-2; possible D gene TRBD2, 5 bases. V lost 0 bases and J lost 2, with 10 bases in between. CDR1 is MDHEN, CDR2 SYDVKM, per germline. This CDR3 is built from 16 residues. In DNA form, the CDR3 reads TGTGCCAGCAGTTTATGGAGCGGAGTCAACACCGGGGAGCTGTTTTTT. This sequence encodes CASSLWSGVNTGELFF.

CDR3 sequence reads: CASSEMGGYEQYF. The DNA for the CDR3 is TGTGCCAGCAGTGAAATGGGGGGCTACGAGCAGTACTTC. V is TRBV6-1 and J is TRBJ2-7; D might be TRBD2 (6 bases). CDR3 size: 13 residues. The V gene's germline CDR1 is MNHNS and CDR2 SASEGT. The ends were cut back, 2 bases at V and 3 bases at J, with 8 bases in the middle.

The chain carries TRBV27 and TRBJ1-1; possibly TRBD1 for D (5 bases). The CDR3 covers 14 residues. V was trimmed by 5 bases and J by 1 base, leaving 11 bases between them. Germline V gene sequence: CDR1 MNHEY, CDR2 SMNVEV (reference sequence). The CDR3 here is CASSTRQKNTEAFF. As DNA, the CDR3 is TGTGCCAGCAGTACACGACAGAAGAACACTGAAGCTTTCTTT.

The CDR3 is CAISGRGGQYNEQFF. The CDR3 coding sequence is TGTGCCATCAGTGGTAGGGGGGGCCAGTACAATGAGCAGTTCTTC. The V and J genes are TRBV10-3 and TRBJ2-1; TRBD2 might be the D (7 bases). V dropped 4 bases and J dropped 4 bases, with 14 bases sitting between them. Germline V gene data show CDR1 as ENHRY and CDR2 as SYGVKD. CDR3 size: 15 residues.

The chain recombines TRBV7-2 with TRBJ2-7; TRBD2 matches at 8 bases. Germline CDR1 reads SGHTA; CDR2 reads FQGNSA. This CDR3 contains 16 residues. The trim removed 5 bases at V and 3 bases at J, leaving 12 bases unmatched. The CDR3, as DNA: TGTGCCAGCAGCCTAAAAGGCAAGCGGGGGTACTACGAGCAGTACGTC. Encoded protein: CASSLKGKRGYYEQYV.

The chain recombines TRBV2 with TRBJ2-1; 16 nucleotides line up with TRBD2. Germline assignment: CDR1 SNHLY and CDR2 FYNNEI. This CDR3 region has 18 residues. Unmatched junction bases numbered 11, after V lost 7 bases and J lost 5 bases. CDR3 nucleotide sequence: TGTGCCAGCACCGGGACTAGCGGGGGGGCCGATAGCGACAATGAGCAGTTCTTC. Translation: CASTGTSGGADSDNEQFF.